The entry below gives a single T cell receptor (beta chain) sequence along with its context. What it binds is unknown. These data originate in a study of a mutant IDH1 vaccine in newly diagnosed glioma. Study details: The earlier regimen, radiotherapy, temozolomide, or both, was most often both.

The CDR3 consists of 14 residues. Trimming cost V 4 bases and J 5 bases, with 13 bases left between them. The germline gives CDR1 MGHRA, CDR2 YSYEKL. Time point given: week 35, safety follow-up. The content of each vaccine dose was 300 ug of mutant IDH1 20-mer peptide, and topical imiquimod accompanied it. Some clones are missing from TCRdb's copy, which holds only in-frame ones; the method was immunoSEQ multiplex PCR. The table lists about 64,000 clones, roughly 68% of them singletons. The source is a man aged 50 to 59 with glioma. The chain uses TRBV4-1 and TRBJ2-3, with D maybe TRBD2 (6 bases). Sequencing used PBMCs, obtained from a glioma patient whose treatment included an IDH1 peptide vaccine. This chain's CDR3 is CASSLRDSEDTQYF. The CDR3 DNA reads as TGCGCCAGCAGCCTCCGGGACTCAGAAGATACGCAGTATTTT.